This T cell receptor (beta chain) was retrieved from a study of a mutant IDH1 vaccine in newly diagnosed glioma. Across the whole study: Before enrollment, patients got radiotherapy alone, temozolomide alone, or mostly the combination.

Time point specified: week 5, during vaccination. A single vaccine dose contained 300 ug of mutant IDH1 20-mer peptide, and topical imiquimod was used with it. Comment on this clone: Its antigen is still unknown.

Trimming took 4 bases from V and 5 from J, leaving 10 bases between them. CDR3 size: 13 residues. CDR1 is SGHRS, CDR2 YFSETQ, per germline. Libraries were prepared by immunoSEQ multiplex PCR; TCRdb keeps only in-frame clonotypes and omits some of them. The sample carries tens of thousands of clones, roughly 84% recorded once. The TCR was taken from a man aged 35 to 55 with glioma. Some clones in this sample may be carry-over from other donors' samples. The V and J genes are TRBV5-1 and TRBJ2-1; D not certain. The sample consisted of PBMCs, taken from a glioma patient whose treatment included an IDH1 peptide vaccine. The CDR3 nucleotides read TGCGCCAGCAGCCCTCGGTGGGACAATGAGCAGTTCTTC. It translates to CASSPRWDNEQFF.